This TCR beta chain comes out of a study of molecular identifiers for immune sequencing clone quantification. The study's findings and limits: Highly expanded clone sizes could end up underestimated if a barcode were shared by identical TCR molecules.

The CDR3 is made up of 15 amino acids. Germline assignment: CDR1 LGHNA and CDR2 YSLEER. With 4 bases removed from V and 6 bases from J, the gap between germline ends came to 18 bases. The authors built bulk TCR libraries by previously described methods with listed TCR primers. TCRdb re-analysed the PCR reads in MiXCR, keeping a single row per CDR3 protein. The table has about 640,000 distinct CDR3 sequences, about 20% seen once. Comments on this clonotype: Its specificity is not known.

Using 10%, 30% or 50% RNA, naive CD8 libraries were derived from approximately 20,000 to 1,000,000 sorted cells. Naive CD8 T cells underwent sorting with the CD8+CD4-CCR7+CD45RA+ definition. The sequencing input was naive CD8+ T cells from blood, with Jurkat cell RNA spiked in. Sample subset: FACS-sorted CD8+CD4-CCR7+CD45RA+ naive T cells. The rearrangement joins TRBV4-3 to TRBJ1-1; no reliable D call. The sequence came from a human donor in good health. Some libraries in this study had Jurkat cell RNA spiked in. CDR3 residues: CASSLSNSLPAEAFF. CDR3 DNA sequence: TGCGCCAGCAGCCTAAGTAACAGCCTTCCCGCTGAAGCTTTCTTT.